This is a list of T cell receptor beta chains from one sample in a study of somatic mutations in cytotoxic T cells in rheumatoid arthritis. The table came from immunoSEQ multiplex PCR; TCRdb's copy has only in-frame clones and leaves some out. The table lists around 6,000 clones, roughly 80% of them singletons, with roughly 5% in the top ten. The sample consisted of CD8+ T cells sorted from blood. The receptors derive from an adult with rheumatoid arthritis. Each CDR3 is given with its conserved first and last residue.

V gene: TRBV4-1
CDR3 length: 14
J gene: TRBJ1-5
CDR3 protein: CASSQATSNQPQHF

V gene: TRBV6-6
CDR3 length: 14
J gene: TRBJ1-6
CDR3 protein: CASSWGTANSPLHF

V gene: TRBV28
CDR3 length: 15
J gene: TRBJ2-1
CDR3 protein: CASSIPGDGYNEQFF

V gene: TRBV6-4
CDR3 length: 15
J gene: TRBJ2-1
CDR3 protein: CASSDSTGGYNEQFF

V gene: TRBV6-1
CDR3 length: 13
J gene: TRBJ1-4
CDR3 protein: CASSDGENEKLFF

V gene: TRBV7-9
CDR3 length: 16
J gene: TRBJ2-2
CDR3 protein: CASSLVAGGPAGELFF

V gene: TRBV6-4
CDR3 length: 15
J gene: TRBJ2-3
CDR3 protein: CASSEGTSGTDTQYF

V gene: TRBV5-5
CDR3 length: 14
J gene: TRBJ2-7
CDR3 protein: CASSSTSGRHEQYF

V gene: TRBV29-1
CDR3 length: 11
J gene: TRBJ1-1
CDR3 protein: CSVPWNTEAFF

V gene: TRBV27
CDR3 length: 14
J gene: TRBJ2-1
CDR3 protein: CASKAQLGYNEQFF

V gene: TRBV7-2
CDR3 length: 17
J gene: TRBJ2-1
CDR3 protein: CASSGWTSGRAGNEQFF

V gene: TRBV7-8
CDR3 length: 14
J gene: TRBJ1-4
CDR3 protein: CASSLYPGDEKLFF

V gene: TRBV6-4
CDR3 length: 14
J gene: TRBJ1-2
CDR3 protein: CASSDGQGAGGYTF

V gene: TRBV4-1
CDR3 length: 13
J gene: TRBJ2-7
CDR3 protein: CASSQGQAKEQYF

V gene: TRBV4-3
CDR3 length: 15
J gene: TRBJ2-3
CDR3 protein: CASSQDQGNTDTQYF

V gene: TRBV7-8
CDR3 length: 13
J gene: TRBJ2-7
CDR3 protein: CASSLYPALEQYF